This entry lists 28 T cell receptor beta chains sequenced from one sample in a study of T cell changes during pregnancy in multiple sclerosis. The assay was immunoSEQ multiplex PCR, and TCRdb's table has in-frame clones only and misses some. The profile shows 20,000 to 25,000 clones, 75% to 90% of them singletons. Specimen: CD8+ T cells from peripheral blood mononuclear cells, collected in the first trimester of pregnancy. These receptors originate from a female donor with multiple sclerosis, enrolled in a pregnancy study.

This chain connects TRBV14 to TRBJ2-7; 9 positions agree with TRBD1. Germline CDR1 SGHDN, CDR2 FVKESK. The V segment lost 6 bases and the J segment 1 base; nucleotides outside the gene matches: 10. This CDR3 region has 16 residues. CDR3 coding DNA: TGTGCCAGCAGTTCCGCCGAGGGACAGGGATCCTACGAGCAGTACTTC. This encodes CASSSAEGQGSYEQYF.

This chain joins TRBV19 and TRBJ2-5, with unresolved D. Germline V gene lookup returns CDR1 LNHDA and CDR2 SQIVND (reference sequence). There are 16 residues in the CDR3. Between the trimmed V and J ends, which lost 2 bases and 7 bases, there was a span of 20 bases. CDR3 DNA: TGTGCCAGTAGTATATCCGTGATACCCCCCCCAGGGACCCAGTACTTC. This sequence encodes CASSISVIPPPGTQYF.

The chain employs TRBV19 and TRBJ2-1, with TRBD1 matching over 9 bases. V was pared by 2 bases and J by 3 bases, with 5 bases of the junction left unmatched. The germline CDR1 and CDR2 sequences are LNHDA and SQIVND (reference sequence). This CDR3 has 16 residues. The CDR3 here is CASSIKDRGHYNEQFF. CDR3 DNA sequence: TGTGCCAGTAGTATAAAGGACAGGGGACACTACAATGAGCAGTTCTTC.

V is TRBV6-1 and J is TRBJ2-3; 9 nucleotides line up with TRBD2. Germline assignment: CDR1 MNHNS and CDR2 SASEGT. V was clipped by 3 bases and J by 4 bases; unmatched bases: 5. CDR3 length: 15 residues. The CDR3 sequence is CASSEGAGGADTQYF. The CDR3 DNA reads as TGTGCCAGCAGTGAGGGGGCGGGAGGGGCAGATACGCAGTATTTT.

V usage is TRBV27 and J usage is TRBJ2-1, with TRBD2 as a possible D gene (6 bases). V dropped 2 bases and J dropped 4 bases, with 15 bases sitting between them. Germline values: CDR1 MNHEY, CDR2 SMNVEV (reference sequence). This CDR3 has 16 amino acids. DNA of the CDR3: TGTGCCAGCAGTTTAGGGGAGAGCGGGTGGTACAATGAGCAGTTCTTC. Encoded protein: CASSLGESGWYNEQFF.

The chain links TRBV29-1 to TRBJ2-1; 7 bases agree with TRBD1. The CDR3 consists of 14 residues. Losses at the gene ends were 6 bases for V and 4 bases for J; bases not matched to a gene: 9. The germline V gene encodes CDR1 SQVTM and CDR2 ANQGSEA. CDR3 coding DNA: TGCAGCGTCAGGGGGACAGTGGGATACAATGAGCAGTTCTTC. Translating it yields CSVRGTVGYNEQFF.

J is TRBJ2-7 and V is TRBV19, with D perhaps TRBD2 (5 bases). This CDR3 region has 12 residues. V was trimmed by 5 bases and J by 3 bases, leaving 8 bases between them. The germline V gene encodes CDR1 LNHDA and CDR2 SQIVND (reference sequence). The CDR3 sequence is CASSSGGYEQYF. The CDR3 nucleotides are TGTGCCAGTAGTTCTGGAGGCTACGAGCAGTACTTC.

The chain employs TRBV7-8 and TRBJ2-7; 9 bases are shared with TRBD2. Germline CDR1 and CDR2: SGHVS and FQNEAQ. This CDR3 contains 15 residues. Trimming cost V 5 bases and J 2 bases; bases outside gene matches: 7. CDR3 sequence (DNA): TGTGCCAGCAGCCTCGGGACTAGCAGAACCTACGAGCAGTACTTC. This sequence encodes CASSLGTSRTYEQYF.

The V and J genes are TRBV7-2 and TRBJ1-5, with 10 bases identical to TRBD1. Germline values: CDR1 SGHTA, CDR2 FQGNSA. The CDR3 sequence is 16 residues long. V lost 2 bases and J lost 2; bases outside the gene matches: 3. The CDR3 DNA sequence: TGTGCCAGCAGCTTAAGCGGGACAGGGGGCAATCAGCCCCAGCATTTT. Translated, it gives CASSLSGTGGNQPQHF.

CDR3 in DNA: TGCGCCAGCAGCCAAGCTTGGGCGGGAGGAGGGGGTGTGGAGACCCAGTACTTC. Protein: CASSQAWAGGGGVETQYF. The chain uses TRBV4-3 and TRBJ2-5; 8 bases are shared with TRBD2. This CDR3 is built from 18 residues. The ends lost 1 base at V and 5 bases at J; junction bases unmatched: 15. CDR1 is LGHNA, CDR2 YSLEER, per germline.

The V gene is TRBV7-2, the J gene TRBJ2-7; 8 bases match TRBD2. V shed 4 bases, J shed 4 bases, and the junction held 9 bases outside the gene matches. Germline values: CDR1 SGHTA, CDR2 FQGNSA. The CDR3 is 15 amino acids. The CDR3 protein is CASSWRLGRDYEQYF. Written as DNA, the CDR3 is TGTGCCAGCAGCTGGCGCCTCGGGAGGGATTACGAGCAGTACTTC.

The table lists this clone with a count of one. The gene calls are TRBV6-5 and TRBJ2-1; perhaps TRBD2 as D (6 bases). V gave up 2 bases and J gave up 5 bases, with 7 bases separating them. This CDR3 region has 13 residues. Germline CDR1 reads MNHEY; CDR2 reads SVGAGI. The CDR3 here is CASSYGGNNEQFF. As DNA, the CDR3 is TGTGCCAGCAGTTACGGGGGGAACAATGAGCAGTTCTTC.

The chain has TRBV7-9 and TRBJ2-3; possible D gene TRBD2, 6 bases. The CDR3 length is 13 residues. Between the trimmed V and J ends, which lost 5 bases and 7 bases, there was a span of 13 bases. CDR1 is SEHNR, CDR2 FQNEAQ, per germline (reference sequence). The DNA for the CDR3 is TGTGCCAGCAGCCCGGGGACTCCTAATACGCAGTATTTT. Translation gives CASSPGTPNTQYF.

The chain joins TRBV10-3 to TRBJ2-7; D call uncertain. Trimming removed 2 bases at V and 4 bases at J, with 15 bases between. Per germline, CDR1 ENHRY and CDR2 SYGVKD. The CDR3 contains 15 residues. The CDR3 region has the DNA TGTGCCATCAGTGAGAGCTCTCATCCCATATACGAGCAGTACTTC. It yields the protein CAISESSHPIYEQYF.

The chain carries TRBV4-1 and TRBJ2-7, with 7 bases fitting TRBD2. Germline V gene lookup returns CDR1 MGHRA and CDR2 YSYEKL. V lost 4 bases, J lost 1 base, and 10 bases stayed unmatched. The CDR3 has 16 amino acids. The DNA for the CDR3 is TGCGCCAGCAGCCCCCTAGGCGGGAGCGGGTCCTACGAGCAGTACTTC. Translating gives CASSPLGGSGSYEQYF.

This clone showed up just once. In nucleotides, the CDR3 is TGTGCCAGCAGCTCGACAGGTACCACAGATACGCAGTATTTT. Translating gives CASSSTGTTDTQYF. This chain links TRBV7-9 with TRBJ2-3; the D gene is possibly TRBD1 (6 bases). The ends were cut back, 4 bases at V and 2 bases at J, with 10 bases in the middle. This CDR3 is 14 amino acids long. Germline-derived CDR1 and CDR2 are SEHNR and FQNEAQ (reference sequence).

This clone was counted a single time. The chain is built from TRBV19 and TRBJ1-2, with D perhaps matching TRBD1 (5 bases). This CDR3 contains 17 residues. The V gene lost 5 bases and the J gene lost 6 bases, with 25 bases spanning the gap. CDR1 LNHDA and CDR2 SQIVND come from the germline V gene (reference sequence). The DNA for the CDR3 is TGTGCCAGTAGTTTCCTTTCGACAGACCACAGATCCCATGGCTACACCTTC. Residues: CASSFLSTDHRSHGYTF.

About this clone itself: Other DNA variants within this sample encode the same CDR3. J is TRBJ2-1 and V is TRBV7-9; weak D call: TRBD1 (6 bases). The V gene's germline CDR1 is SEHNR and CDR2 FQNEAQ (reference sequence). CDR3 size: 12 residues. Trimming pared 1 base from V and 9 bases from J, leaving 7 bases between. Written as DNA, the CDR3 is TGTGCCAGCAGCTTAGGAGGGGGTGAGCAGTTCTTC. Translated: CASSLGGGEQFF.

The chain links TRBV9 to TRBJ1-2; the match to TRBD1 covers 8 bases. Trimming cost V 0 bases and J 7 bases; bases outside gene matches: 5. This CDR3 has 14 residues. Germline values: CDR1 SGDLS, CDR2 YYNGEE. The CDR3 sequence is CASSVDGTGFGYTF. The CDR3 DNA reads TGTGCCAGCAGCGTAGACGGGACAGGTTTTGGCTACACCTTC.

The chain uses TRBV23-1 and TRBJ2-2; TRBD2 aligns across 7 bases. TRBV23-1 counts as an open reading frame of uncertain function. This CDR3 comprises 15 residues. Germline trimming cut 3 bases from V and 7 bases from J; bases unmatched to any gene: 8. CDR3 region: CASSHGRGLGGELFF. The DNA for the CDR3 is TGCGCCAGCAGTCATGGGAGGGGTTTGGGCGGGGAGCTGTTTTTT.

V is TRBV27 and J is TRBJ2-7; 10 bases map to TRBD2. The CDR3 has 14 residues. V lost 3 bases and J lost 2; bases outside the gene matches: 1. Germline-derived CDR1 and CDR2 are MNHEY and SMNVEV (reference sequence). Written as DNA, the CDR3 is TGTGCCAGCAGTTTCGGGACTAGCGCCTACGAGCAGTACTTC. It yields the protein CASSFGTSAYEQYF.

In this sample, this clone turned up once. This sequence joins TRBV4-1 and TRBJ2-7; D unresolved. This CDR3 comprises 15 residues. V was clipped by 1 base and J by 3 bases, with 13 bases between them. CDR1 and CDR2 (germline): MGHRA, YSYEKL. Written as DNA, the CDR3 is TGCGCCAGCAGCCAAGCGGGTGGAAGCGACTACGAGCAGTACTTC. It encodes CASSQAGGSDYEQYF.

The chain joins TRBV10-3 to TRBJ1-3; 8 nucleotides line up with TRBD1. CDR3 length: 15 amino acids. Germline trimming cut 5 bases from V and 5 bases from J; bases unmatched to any gene: 8. CDR1 and CDR2 from the germline V gene are ENHRY and SYGVKD. The CDR3 spells CAISQTGEARNTIYF. The CDR3 DNA reads TGTGCCATCAGTCAGACAGGGGAGGCCAGAAACACCATATATTTT.

The chain joins TRBV29-1 to TRBJ2-7, with 9 bases matching TRBD1. The CDR3 is made up of 12 amino acids. The V gene's germline CDR1 is SQVTM and CDR2 ANQGSEA. Trimming took 7 bases from V and 4 from J; bases not matched to a gene: 5. The CDR3 loop is CSGGQGYYEQYF. In DNA, the CDR3 is TGCAGCGGGGGACAGGGCTATTACGAGCAGTACTTC.

The V and J genes are TRBV7-9 and TRBJ2-7, with D uncertain. V was clipped by 4 bases and J by 5 bases, with 12 bases between them. This CDR3 spans 13 amino acids. Germline assignment: CDR1 SEHNR and CDR2 FQNEAQ (reference sequence). The CDR3 region is CASSSVYPHEQYF. CDR3 nucleotide sequence: TGTGCCAGCAGCTCGGTATATCCCCACGAGCAGTACTTC.

V usage is TRBV19 and J usage is TRBJ1-1, with TRBD1 matching 7 bases. The CDR3 sequence is 15 residues long. Germline V CDR1 and CDR2: LNHDA, SQIVND (reference sequence). Germline trimming cut 5 bases from V and 0 bases from J; bases unmatched to any gene: 6. The CDR3 nucleotides read TGTGCCAGTAGTGAGAACAGGGGATTGAACACTGAAGCTTTCTTT. It codes for CASSENRGLNTEAFF.

The V and J genes are TRBV19 and TRBJ2-1; TRBD2 matches 9 bases. The CDR3 has 18 amino acids. V shed 5 bases and J 2 bases; nucleotides not matched to a gene: 13. Germline V CDR1 and CDR2: LNHDA, SQIVND (reference sequence). The CDR3 DNA reads as TGTGCCAGTAGTGATCCTAGCGGGGCTGGGGGCCCCTACAATGAGCAGTTCTTC. Residues: CASSDPSGAGGPYNEQFF.

This chain joins TRBV19 and TRBJ2-1, with D possibly matching TRBD2 (5 bases). CDR3 length equals 12 residues. Germline assignment: CDR1 LNHDA and CDR2 SQIVND (reference sequence). Trimming shortened V by 9 bases and J by 1 base, and 7 bases separated the two germline ends. The CDR3 nucleotides are TGTGCCAGCGGGATTTCCTACAATGAGCAGTTCTTC. It encodes CASGISYNEQFF.